This T cell receptor beta chain was obtained from a study of shared clonotypes between healthy human individuals. Study-wide background: Each donor had three CD4 naive, three CD4 memory, two CD8 naive and one CD8 memory plate.

It was CD45RO-negative cells, positively selected for CCR7, that made up naive CD8 cells, with terminally differentiated effector memory CD45RA+ cells excluded. Germline CDR1 reads SGHNT; CDR2 reads YYREEE (reference sequence). This CDR3 spans 15 amino acids. V was trimmed by 4 bases and J by 1 base, leaving 13 bases between them. Produced via immunoSEQ multiplex PCR; TCRdb's table is partial and in-frame only. The table shows about 2 million clones, with about 94% occurring only once. The sample consisted of naive CD8+ T cells sorted from blood. The J gene is TRBJ2-3, the V gene TRBV5-4; no reliable D call. The origin of this receptor is a man aged 18 to 29 in good health. Here the CDR3 reads CASSLNPGGTDTQYF. In DNA form, the CDR3 reads TGTGCCAGCAGCCTTAATCCGGGTGGCACAGATACGCAGTATTTT.